A selection of T cell receptor beta chains follows, all from one sample in a study of shared clonotypes between healthy human individuals. Profiling relied on immunoSEQ multiplex PCR, and the TCRdb table lists in-frame clones only, not all of them. In the table there are over a million clones, roughly 97% of which are singletons. What was sequenced was naive CD4+ T cells sorted from blood. Receptor source: a young man in good health. Each CDR3 is given with its conserved first and last residue. A D gene is named only where the DNA matches it firmly. Part of the rows lack a size; the others show once, few, many or a class for expanded clones.

>TRBD1|TRBV25-1|many|TRBJ2-1
CASSDLGQGRSYNEQFF
TGTGCCAGCAGTGACCTAGGACAGGGAAGGTCCTACAATGAGCAGTTCTTC
>TRBD2|TRBV28|.|TRBJ2-2
CASSFAGRGKGTGELFF
TGTGCCAGCAGTTTTGCAGGGAGGGGAAAAGGGACCGGGGAGCTGTTTTTT
>TRBD1|TRBV6-6|.|TRBJ2-7
CASRSGTAYEQYF
TGTGCCAGCAGATCCGGGACAGCCTACGAGCAGTACTTC
>.|TRBV6-1|.|TRBJ2-7
CASRDTGWSSYEQYF
TGTGCCAGCAGAGACACAGGGTGGAGCTCCTACGAGCAGTACTTC
>TRBD2|TRBV29-1|.|TRBJ2-1
CSVGGVTSGFPNEQFF
TGCAGCGTTGGGGGCGTGACTAGCGGGTTCCCCAATGAGCAGTTCTTC
>TRBD1|TRBV2|.|TRBJ2-7
CASSLPGGVYEQYF
TGTGCCAGCAGCCTCCCAGGGGGCGTCTACGAGCAGTACTTC
>.|TRBV4-3|.|TRBJ2-7
CASSQDAGWEYEQYF
TGCGCCAGCAGCCAAGATGCAGGGTGGGAGTACGAGCAGTACTTC
>.|TRBV5-4|.|TRBJ2-3
CASSLARGSTDTQYF
TGTGCCAGCAGCTTGGCCAGGGGCAGCACAGATACGCAGTATTTT
>TRBD2|TRBV27|.|TRBJ2-2
CASSPRLAGGVGELFF
TGTGCCAGCAGTCCACGACTAGCGGGAGGGGTCGGGGAGCTGTTTTTT
>TRBD1|TRBV7-8|.|TRBJ2-3
CASSFGQGGADTQYF
TGTGCCAGCAGCTTCGGACAGGGGGGGGCAGATACGCAGTATTTT
>.|TRBV10-2|.|TRBJ2-7
CASSESTGRSSYEQYF
TGCGCCAGCAGTGAGTCGACAGGCCGATCATCCTACGAGCAGTACTTC
>TRBD1|TRBV2|.|TRBJ1-1
CASIWGQGVEAFF
TGTGCCAGCATTTGGGGACAGGGGGTGGAAGCTTTCTTT
>.|TRBV27|.|TRBJ2-3
CASSPLGASTDTQYF
TGTGCCAGCAGTCCGCTCGGGGCTAGCACAGATACGCAGTATTTT
>TRBD1|TRBV6-1|.|TRBJ2-2
CASTRQGANTGELFF
TGTGCCAGCACTAGACAGGGGGCAAACACCGGGGAGCTGTTTTTT
>.|TRBV11-2|.|TRBJ2-7
CASSLVGGEQYF
TGTGCCAGCAGCTTAGTCGGGGGCGAGCAGTACTTC
>.|TRBV18|.|TRBJ1-4
CASSLELSATNEKLFF
TGTGCCAGCTCACTAGAGCTCAGCGCAACTAATGAAAAACTGTTTTTT
>TRBD1|TRBV2|.|TRBJ2-2
CASRGDRVRYANTGELFF
TGTGCCAGCAGGGGGGACAGGGTCCGGTACGCGAACACCGGGGAGCTGTTTTTT
>.|TRBV11-1|.|TRBJ1-1
CASSPRGQGSSAAFF
TGTGCCAGCAGCCCTCGCGGGCAGGGTTCTTCAGCGGCTTTCTTT
>TRBD1|TRBV27|.|TRBJ2-2
CASSLYGQGADTGELFF
TGTGCCAGCAGTTTATACGGACAGGGGGCGGACACCGGGGAGCTGTTTTTT
>.|TRBV7-2|.|TRBJ2-1
CASSLGGLRGNNEQFF
TGTGCCAGCAGCTTAGGCGGTTTAAGGGGAAACAATGAGCAGTTCTTC
>.|TRBV5-1|.|TRBJ2-1
CASSLDGSNEQFF
TGCGCCAGCAGCTTGGACGGGAGCAATGAGCAGTTCTTC
>TRBD1|TRBV5-1|.|TRBJ2-7
CASSVGQGDYEQYF
TGCGCCAGCAGCGTTGGACAGGGAGACTACGAGCAGTACTTC
>TRBD1|TRBV18|.|TRBJ2-7
CASSTGGSDEQYF
TGTGCCAGCTCCACAGGGGGAAGCGACGAGCAGTACTTC
>TRBD1|TRBV25-1|.|TRBJ2-1
CASVGGQGSYNEQFF
TGTGCCAGCGTGGGGGGACAGGGGTCCTACAATGAGCAGTTCTTC
>TRBD2|TRBV6-5|.|TRBJ2-1
CASSYLAGKNNEQFF
TGTGCCAGCAGTTATCTAGCGGGCAAAAACAATGAGCAGTTCTTC
>TRBD2|TRBV18|.|TRBJ2-1
CASSLAGDSYNEQFF
TGTGCCAGCTCACTGGCGGGGGACTCCTACAATGAGCAGTTCTTC
>.|TRBV5-4|.|TRBJ2-5
CASSLGRKETQYF
TGTGCCAGCAGCTTAGGCAGAAAAGAGACCCAGTACTTC
>.|TRBV27|.|TRBJ1-4
CASSFDPGNTNEKLFF
TGTGCCAGCAGTTTTGATCCAGGGAACACTAATGAAAAACTGTTTTTT